The 24 T cell receptor beta chains listed next were all sequenced from one sample in a study of T cells after yellow fever vaccination. TCRdb used MiXCR to reprocess the 5' RACE reads, holding one entry per CDR3 protein. In the table there are hundreds of thousands of distinct CDR3 sequences, around 19% of which are singletons. The material was PBMCs, obtained before the yellow fever booster vaccination. The origin of the receptors is a man younger than 30 who received the YFV17D yellow fever vaccine.

A few counts support this clonotype. The chain is built from TRBV4-1 and TRBJ2-7; possibly TRBD1 for D (5 bases). The CDR3 covers 15 residues. Germline CDR1 and CDR2: MGHRA and YSYEKL. V was cut by 3 bases and J by 2 bases, with 14 bases left in between. The CDR3 sequence is CASSHYSTAPYEQYF. For the CDR3, the DNA is TGCGCCAGCAGCCACTACTCGACAGCGCCCTACGAGCAGTACTTC.

This clonotype has at least ten counts. This sequence joins TRBV5-5 and TRBJ2-1; D gene uncertain. Germline-derived CDR1 and CDR2 are SGHKS and YYEKEE (reference sequence). The CDR3 is 15 residues long. With 0 bases removed from V and 2 bases from J, the gap between germline ends came to 9 bases. CDR3 DNA sequence: TGTGCCAGCAGCTTGGCCCCGGGTGCCTACAATGAGCAGTTCTTC. It specifies CASSLAPGAYNEQFF.

J is TRBJ2-7 and V is TRBV29-1, with TRBD2 identical over 12 bases. CDR1 SQVTM and CDR2 ANQGSEA come from the germline V gene. Trimming cost V 6 bases and J 2 bases; bases outside gene matches: 2. The CDR3 has 13 amino acids. The CDR3 protein is CSVWTSGTYEQYF. CDR3 nucleotide sequence: TGCAGCGTCTGGACTAGCGGGACCTACGAGCAGTACTTC.

The rearrangement joins TRBV7-9 to TRBJ2-5; unclear D gene. V was pared by 7 bases and J by 4 bases, with 7 bases between. This CDR3 has 11 residues. The germline V gene encodes CDR1 SEHNR and CDR2 FQNEAQ (reference sequence). The CDR3 DNA reads as TGTGCCAGCATGGGCGGAGAGACCCAGTACTTC. Translated, it gives CASMGGETQYF.

This clonotype was picked up a small number of times. The chain employs TRBV20-1 and TRBJ2-2; D not resolved. CDR1 is DFQATT, CDR2 SNEGSKA, per germline (reference sequence). Trimming left V 3 bases short and J 4 bases short, with 6 bases between. This CDR3 is built from 12 residues. The CDR3 sequence: CSARAPTGELFF. Written as DNA, the CDR3 is TGCAGTGCTAGGGCCCCCACCGGGGAGCTGTTTTTT.

The rearrangement uses TRBV5-1 and TRBJ1-2; perhaps TRBD1 as D (5 bases). The CDR3 has 17 residues. In germline, CDR1 is SGHRS, CDR2 YFSETQ. The ends were cut back, 0 bases at V and 3 bases at J, with 18 bases in the middle. The CDR3 loop is CASSLGRTPAGDYGYTF. The DNA of the CDR3 is TGCGCCAGCAGCTTGGGCAGGACCCCGGCGGGGGACTATGGCTACACCTTC.

Only a few counts were recorded for this clonotype. The chain uses TRBV7-9 and TRBJ1-2, with 8 bases matching TRBD1. The CDR3 covers 13 residues. CDR1 is SEHNR, CDR2 FQNEAQ, per germline (reference sequence). V shed 6 bases, J shed 4 bases, and the junction held 4 bases outside the gene matches. The DNA for the CDR3 is TGTGCCAGCAGTGAGACAGGGGCCTATGGCTACACCTTC. Translation: CASSETGAYGYTF.

Only a few counts were recorded for this clonotype. J is TRBJ2-7 and V is TRBV4-2; D unclear. CDR3 length equals 16 residues. Trimming took 4 bases from V and 6 from J, leaving 22 bases between them. CDR1 LGHNA and CDR2 YNFKEQ come from the germline V gene. CDR3 residues: CASSRASGQRVGEQYF. The CDR3 nucleotides are TGTGCCAGCAGCCGGGCGTCAGGTCAGCGAGTAGGCGAGCAGTACTTC.

In this sample, this clonotype turned up a few times. The chain uses TRBV6-6 and TRBJ1-5; 7 nucleotides match TRBD1. Per the germline V gene, CDR1 is MNHNY and CDR2 is SVGAGI (reference sequence). This CDR3 spans 17 amino acids. V lost 5 bases to trimming and J lost 5 bases; unmatched junction nucleotides: 15. The CDR3 nucleotides read TGTGCCAGCAGTCCCCGGTCAGGGACAGATGTAGATCAGCCCCAGCATTTT. Amino acid sequence: CASSPRSGTDVDQPQHF.

The chain is built from TRBV11-2 and TRBJ1-1; D possibly corresponds to TRBD1 (5 bases). Germline CDR1 is SGHAT and CDR2 is FQNNGV. The CDR3 runs 15 residues. Deletions cut 0 bases from V and 9 bases from J, with 17 bases between. CDR3 residues: CASSLDPYGTVQAFF. CDR3 nucleotide sequence: TGTGCCAGCAGCTTAGATCCTTATGGGACGGTCCAAGCTTTCTTT. The whole variable domain, remainder taken from reference TRBV11-2 and TRBJ1-1, is EAGVAQSPRYKIIEKRQSVAFWCNPISGHATLYWYQQILGQGPKLLIQFQNNGVVDDSQLPKDRFSAERLKGVDSTLKIQPAKLEDSAVYLCASSLDPYGTVQAFFGQGTRLTVV.

The V call is TRBV6-5, the J call TRBJ1-1, with D possibly TRBD1 on 6 matching bases. Per germline, CDR1 MNHEY and CDR2 SVGAGI. Trimming removed 3 bases at V and 0 bases at J, with 11 bases between. The CDR3 length is 15 residues. The CDR3 region is CASSYGGAMNTEAFF. DNA of the CDR3: TGTGCCAGCAGTTATGGGGGCGCGATGAACACTGAAGCTTTCTTT.

V and J are TRBV20-1 and TRBJ1-6; 7 bases align to TRBD1. After removal of 2 bases from V and 9 bases from J, the junction contained 7 bases not matched to a gene. The CDR3 is 14 residues long. CDR1 and CDR2 from the germline V gene are DFQATT and SNEGSKA (reference sequence). For the CDR3, the DNA is TGCAGTGCTAGAAATCGACAGGGTGGTTCACCCCTCCACTTT. It yields the protein CSARNRQGGSPLHF.

This clonotype was observed at least ten times. This chain connects TRBV5-6 to TRBJ2-2, with D maybe TRBD1 (5 bases). CDR1 and CDR2 (germline): SGHDT, YYEEEE. The V gene lost 0 bases and the J gene lost 5 bases, with 14 bases spanning the gap. The CDR3 runs to 16 residues. CDR3 nucleotides: TGTGCCAGCAGCTTGGTCAGCACTTCAGGGACCGGGGAGCTGTTTTTT. Encoded protein: CASSLVSTSGTGELFF.

This clonotype was detected many times. The chain has TRBV7-9 and TRBJ2-1, with D possibly TRBD2 on 5 matching bases. With 4 bases removed from V and 5 bases from J, the gap between germline ends came to 18 bases. The CDR3 is 16 residues long. The V gene's germline CDR1 is SEHNR and CDR2 FQNEAQ (reference sequence). In DNA, the CDR3 is TGTGCCAGCAGCTCCCCTCCCTCGGACGGGGACAATGAGCAGTTCTTC. It specifies CASSSPPSDGDNEQFF.

A few counts support this clonotype. This chain joins TRBV27 and TRBJ2-5, with D possibly TRBD2 on 6 matching bases. V was cut by 5 bases and J by 5 bases, with 21 bases left in between. The CDR3 totals 16 residues. The germline gives CDR1 MNHEY, CDR2 SMNVEV (reference sequence). CDR3 DNA sequence: TGTGCCAGCAGTCCCCTTCGGGACTTGCGCGTGGAGACCCAGTACTTC. The encoded protein is CASSPLRDLRVETQYF.

The chain carries TRBV27 and TRBJ2-1; TRBD2 agrees at 15 bases. CDR3 length: 15 amino acids. From germline, CDR1 is MNHEY and CDR2 SMNVEV (reference sequence). V lost 1 base and J lost 10; bases outside the gene matches: 2. CDR3 DNA sequence: TGTGCCAGCAGTTTATATGGGACTAGCGGGGGGGAGCAGTTCTTC. Amino acids: CASSLYGTSGGEQFF.

The CDR3 protein is CASSQEAARRGQAEAFF. The CDR3 DNA sequence: TGCGCCAGCAGCCAAGAGGCTGCGAGAAGAGGGCAAGCTGAAGCTTTCTTT. This rearrangement joins TRBV4-3 to TRBJ1-1; D gene ambiguous. CDR1 is LGHNA and CDR2 is YSLEER in the germline V gene. The CDR3 totals 17 residues. The V end was cut by 0 bases, the J end by 6 bases, with 20 bases between.

This sequence joins TRBV6-5 and TRBJ2-2; D gene unclear. Per germline, CDR1 MNHEY and CDR2 SVGAGI. There are 15 residues in the CDR3. Trimming took 0 bases from V and 7 from J, leaving 12 bases between them. The CDR3, as DNA: TGTGCCAGCAGTTACTCGCGGCCTTCCTTCGGGGAGCTGTTTTTT. It codes for CASSYSRPSFGELFF.

This clonotype has a single count. This rearrangement joins TRBV3-1 to TRBJ1-2; TRBD1 agrees at 8 bases. Germline V gene lookup returns CDR1 LGHDT and CDR2 YNNKEL (reference sequence). V lost 3 bases to trimming and J lost 8 bases; unmatched junction nucleotides: 11. This CDR3 spans 15 amino acids. Written as DNA, the CDR3 is TGTGCCAGCAGCCATGCAACTGGGACAGGTGAAGGCTACACCTTC. Translated, it gives CASSHATGTGEGYTF.

The rearrangement uses TRBV24-1 and TRBJ2-5; D unresolved. The CDR3 loop spans 13 amino acids. The ends were cut back, 5 bases at V and 0 bases at J, with 6 bases in the middle. CDR1 is KGHDR and CDR2 is SFDVKD in the germline V gene. The CDR3 coding sequence is TGTGCCACCAGTGTCGGGTACCAAGAGACCCAGTACTTC. Its translation is CATSVGYQETQYF.

In its sample, this clonotype was seen a few times. This rearrangement joins TRBV4-3 to TRBJ1-5; perhaps TRBD1 as D (5 bases). Trimming shortened V by 5 bases and J by 0 bases, and 11 bases separated the two germline ends. Germline CDR1 is LGHNA and CDR2 is YSLEER. There are 15 residues in the CDR3. The CDR3 sequence: CASSWDGYSNQPQHF. The DNA for the CDR3 is TGCGCCAGCAGCTGGGACGGGTATAGCAATCAGCCCCAGCATTTT.

The chain employs TRBV7-9 and TRBJ1-5, with D possibly TRBD1 on 6 matching bases. This CDR3 region has 16 residues. Trimming took 1 base from V and 1 from J, leaving 11 bases between them. Germline CDR1 is SEHNR and CDR2 is FQNEAQ (reference sequence). In nucleotides, the CDR3 is TGTGCCAGCAGCTTAGAGTCAGGGGTAAGCAATCAGCCCCAGCATTTT. This sequence encodes CASSLESGVSNQPQHF.

The chain uses TRBV5-1 and TRBJ2-3; D is undetermined. The CDR3 spans 15 residues. V shed 0 bases and J shed 4 bases, with 12 bases lying between them. Germline values: CDR1 SGHRS, CDR2 YFSETQ. For the CDR3, the DNA is TGCGCCAGCAGCTTGGGAGCAGGACCGGCAGATACGCAGTATTTT. Protein sequence: CASSLGAGPADTQYF.

This clonotype has only a few counts. This chain links TRBV6-5 with TRBJ1-6; D might be TRBD1 (5 bases). There are 13 residues in the CDR3. The germline V and J ends were trimmed by 9 bases and 9 bases, with 15 bases remaining between them. Germline loops: CDR1 MNHEY, CDR2 SVGAGI. The CDR3 DNA is TGTGCCAGTCTGGGACGGGGGACTTCACCCCTCCACTTT. Translation gives CASLGRGTSPLHF.